These 10 T cell receptor beta chains were sequenced from one sample in a study of human T cells and chemical hapten exposure. Time point noted: patch test 1, 2 weeks after DPC sensitization. As for treatment: therapeutic diphenylcyclopropenone sensitization with weekly scalp DPC. TCRdb re-called the RACE reads with MiXCR, one entry per CDR3 protein. There are fewer than 500,000 distinct CDR3 sequences in the sample; around 4.8% occur only once, and over 2% lies in the top ten. Sequenced material: whole blood, taken in connection with sensitization to the hapten diphenylcyclopropenone (DPC). These receptor sequences come from a woman in her fifties or sixties with alopecia areata. Some clones in this sample may be carry-over from other donors' samples.

The table lists this clonotype with many counts. The chain combines TRBV5-1 with TRBJ2-7, with TRBD2 matching over 10 bases. The CDR3 spans 15 residues. Germline CDR1 and CDR2: SGHRS and YFSETQ. With V trimmed by 4 bases and J by 0 bases, 4 bases remained unmatched. CDR3 nucleotides: TGCGCCAGCAGCCCCCTAGCGGGGGACTCCTACGAGCAGTACTTC. Its translation is CASSPLAGDSYEQYF.

For this clonotype: This clone may be a read error of a much larger clone one base away. This sequence joins TRBV28 and TRBJ2-3; no clear D gene. The CDR3 consists of 12 residues. The germline V gene encodes CDR1 MDHEN and CDR2 SYDVKM. The CDR3 here is CASSASPYTRYF. The CDR3 coding sequence is TGTGCCAGCAGTGCCTCTCCCTATACGCGGTATTTT. Looking up the rest from reference TRBV28 and TRBJ2-3 gives the full variable domain: DVKVTQSSRYLVKRTGEKVFLECVQDMDHENMFWYRQDPGLGLRLIYFSYDVKMKEKGDIPEGYSVSREKKERFSLILESASTNQTSMYLCASSASPYTRYFGPGTRLTVL.

V is TRBV4-2 and J is TRBJ1-6; D call uncertain. Looked up from germline, CDR1 is LGHNA and CDR2 is YNFKEQ. The CDR3 covers 20 residues. The V end lost 1 base, the J end lost 0 bases, and 19 bases lay between the germline ends. CDR3 nucleotide sequence: TGTGCCAGCAGCCAAGGAAGACCGGACGTCTGGAGCTCCTATAATTCACCCCTCCACTTT. Translation: CASSQGRPDVWSSYNSPLHF.

This clonotype was counted only a few times. V and J are TRBV7-8 and TRBJ1-5, with a tentative D call TRBD1 (5 bases). This CDR3 spans 15 amino acids. The V end lost 5 bases, the J end lost 0 bases, and 11 bases lay between the germline ends. The V gene's germline CDR1 is SGHVS and CDR2 FQNEAQ. The CDR3 DNA follows: TGTGCCAGCAGCCCACAGGATTATAGCAATCAGCCCCAGCATTTT. It yields the protein CASSPQDYSNQPQHF. The full variable domain, in which reference TRBV7-8 and TRBJ1-5 provide the parts outside the CDR3, is GAGVSQSPRYKVAKRGQDVALRCDPISGHVSLFWYQQALGQGPEFLTYFQNEAQLDKSGLPSDRFFAERPEGSVSTLKIQRTQQEDSAVYLCASSPQDYSNQPQHFGDGTRLSIL.

In the case of this clonotype: This sequence may be a read error, since a much larger clone differs from it by one base. This chain links TRBV28 with TRBJ2-3; 9 bases align to TRBD2. The length of the CDR3 is 22 residues. Germline V CDR1 and CDR2: MDHEN, SYDVKM. The CDR3 reads CSSSSRIIPAELAGPHTDTQYF. The CDR3 DNA sequence: TGTTCCAGCAGTTCCCGTATTATCCCTGCTGAGCTAGCGGGACCCCACACAGATACGCAGTATTTT.

The sample holds many counts of this clonotype. The gene calls are TRBV6-6 and TRBJ2-7; either TRBD1 or TRBD2 may supply D (5 bases each). Trimming removed 7 bases from V and 0 bases from J, with 13 bases in between. Germline V gives CDR1 MNHNY, CDR2 SVGAGI (reference sequence). The CDR3 spans 14 residues. In nucleotides, the CDR3 is TGTGCCAGCACTGGGACCGACGGCTCCTACGAGCAGTACTTC. Translated, it gives CASTGTDGSYEQYF.

This clonotype was seen many times. The chain links TRBV12-3 or TRBV12-4 to TRBJ2-7, with 7 nucleotides matching TRBD1. Trimming at V came to 2 bases and at J to 12 bases, leaving 10 bases not matched to a gene. This CDR3 region has 13 residues. The CDR3 loop is CASSLNIGDRRYF. Here the CDR3 DNA reads TGTGCCAGCAGTTTAAATATAGGGGACAGAAGGTACTTC.

The chain has TRBV28 and TRBJ2-7, with TRBD2 as a possible D gene (5 bases). V was trimmed by 5 bases and J by 2 bases, leaving 10 bases between them. The CDR3 has 13 amino acids. Germline CDR1 MDHEN, CDR2 SYDVKM. The CDR3 spells CASSGLLAYEQYF. The CDR3 coding sequence is TGTGCCAGCAGTGGACTCTTAGCCTACGAGCAGTACTTC.

This clonotype was recorded a few times. The genes are TRBV10-3 and TRBJ1-5; no clear D gene. The CDR3 loop spans 12 amino acids. Germline loops: CDR1 ENHRY, CDR2 SYGVKD. V shed 3 bases and J shed 4 bases, with 4 bases lying between them. CDR3: CAISEPNQPQHF. The CDR3 bases are TGTGCCATCAGTGAACCGAATCAGCCCCAGCATTTT.

This clonotype was counted many times. This chain uses TRBV6-2 or TRBV6-3 with TRBJ1-1; D gene uncertain. The CDR3 covers 16 residues. Germline V gene sequence: CDR1 MNHEY, CDR2 SVGEGT. Between the trimmed V and J ends, which lost 8 bases and 2 bases, there was a span of 21 bases. The CDR3 DNA sequence: TGTGCCAGCGGACCGACTAACGGACCGGCTAACACTGAAGCTTTCTTT. This sequence encodes CASGPTNGPANTEAFF.